Listed here are 28 T cell receptor beta chains from one sample, sequenced in a study of cytomegalovirus exposure and HLA in healthy donors. The study ran its PCR with 60 Vbeta and 13 Jbeta primers. Some clones are missing from TCRdb's copy, which holds only in-frame ones; the method was immunoSEQ multiplex PCR. The sample consists of more than 200,000 clones, 70% of them appearing once. What was sequenced was PBMCs. All receptors come from a man between 35 and 55 years old in good health and CMV-seropositive.

The table lists this clone with a few counts. The gene calls are TRBV2 and TRBJ1-2; the D is unclear. Trimming pared 4 bases from V and 0 bases from J, leaving 9 bases between. The germline V gene has CDR1 SNHLY and CDR2 FYNNEI. The CDR3 sequence is 14 residues long. CDR3 DNA sequence: TGTGCCAGCAGTGCTGTGGCCGCTAACTATGGCTACACCTTC. Its protein is CASSAVAANYGYTF. The whole variable domain, filled in from reference TRBV2 and TRBJ1-2, reads EPEVTQTPSHQVTQMGQEVILRCVPISNHLYFYWYRQILGQKVEFLVSFYNNEISEKSEIFDDQFSVERPDGSNFTLKIRSTKLEDSAMYFCASSAVAANYGYTFGSGTRLTVV.

J is TRBJ2-7 and V is TRBV2; D may be TRBD2 (7 bases). The CDR3 covers 15 residues. V was cut by 6 bases and J by 5 bases, with 20 bases left in between. Germline values: CDR1 SNHLY, CDR2 FYNNEI. This CDR3 reads CASSPRGGVSHEQYF. DNA for the CDR3: TGTGCCAGCAGCCCCAGGGGAGGGGTATCCCACGAGCAGTACTTC. Filled out from reference TRBV2 and TRBJ2-7, the complete variable domain reads EPEVTQTPSHQVTQMGQEVILRCVPISNHLYFYWYRQILGQKVEFLVSFYNNEISEKSEIFDDQFSVERPDGSNFTLKIRSTKLEDSAMYFCASSPRGGVSHEQYFGPGTRLTVT.

This chain connects TRBV6-4 to TRBJ1-1; no firm D call. Germline CDR1 reads MRHNA; CDR2 reads SNTAGT. The CDR3 spans 14 residues. Trimming stripped 0 bases from V and 0 bases from J, with 5 bases between. The CDR3 sequence is CASSDSHLNTEAFF. DNA for the CDR3: TGTGCCAGCAGTGACTCCCACTTGAACACTGAAGCTTTCTTT.

The DNA for the CDR3 is TGTGCCAGCAGCTTGTATCCGGGGGACTATGGCTACACCTTC. Translation gives CASSLYPGDYGYTF. The chain carries TRBV5-5 and TRBJ1-2; D may be TRBD1 (5 bases). Trimming took 1 base from V and 3 from J, leaving 10 bases between them. Germline CDR1 and CDR2: SGHKS and YYEKEE (reference sequence). The CDR3 is 14 amino acids.

The rearrangement uses TRBV5-1 and TRBJ2-3, with no clear D. The CDR3 length is 20 residues. Germline CDR1 SGHRS, CDR2 YFSETQ. V gave up 3 bases and J gave up 0 bases, with 26 bases separating them. CDR3 loop: CASSYDTHLPRFTSTDTQYF. CDR3 DNA sequence: TGCGCCAGCAGCTATGACACCCATTTGCCCAGGTTCACTAGCACAGATACGCAGTATTTT. The entire variable domain, with the rest obtained from reference TRBV5-1 and TRBJ2-3, is as follows: KAGVTQTPRYLIKTRGQQVTLSCSPISGHRSVSWYQQTPGQGLQFLFEYFSETQRNKGNFPGRFSGRQFSNSRSEMNVSTLELGDSALYLCASSYDTHLPRFTSTDTQYFGPGTRLTVL.

The table lists this clone with a count of one. The chain uses TRBV9 and TRBJ2-6; no firm D call. Germline V gene sequence: CDR1 SGDLS, CDR2 YYNGEE. Trimming removed 4 bases from V and 0 bases from J, with 8 bases in between. CDR3 size: 15 residues. The DNA for the CDR3 is TGTGCCAGCAGCCTCCCCGGCTCTGGGGCCAACGTCCTGACTTTC. This codes for CASSLPGSGANVLTF.

This chain links TRBV6-4 with TRBJ2-7, with D perhaps TRBD1 (5 bases). This CDR3 is 13 amino acids long. V was pared by 3 bases and J by 7 bases, with 13 bases between. Germline CDR1 and CDR2: MRHNA and SNTAGT. CDR3 bases: TGTGCCAGCAGTGATCAGCCAAAGGGGGAGCAGTACTTC. It is translated as CASSDQPKGEQYF.

This clone turned up a few times. The chain combines TRBV6-1 with TRBJ1-1; D remains ambiguous. CDR3 length: 14 residues. Germline loops: CDR1 MNHNS, CDR2 SASEGT. Trimming pared 4 bases from V and 0 bases from J, leaving 9 bases between. The CDR3, as DNA: TGTGCCAGCAGTGGTACAGTCCTGAACACTGAAGCTTTCTTT. This gives the protein CASSGTVLNTEAFF.

A word on this clone: This same CDR3 is encoded by further DNA sequences in the sample. The chain couples TRBV28 to TRBJ1-2; the D is unclear. In germline, CDR1 is MDHEN, CDR2 SYDVKM. The CDR3 has 12 residues. Between the trimmed V and J ends, which lost 4 bases and 5 bases, there was a span of 8 bases. The CDR3 reads CASSSTVYGYTF. In DNA form, the CDR3 reads TGTGCCAGCAGTTCTACAGTATATGGCTACACCTTC.

The chain joins TRBV5-4 to TRBJ2-3; tentatively, D is TRBD1 (6 bases). Germline assignment: CDR1 SGHNT and CDR2 YYREEE (reference sequence). CDR3 size: 16 residues. V was pared by 3 bases and J by 2 bases, with 16 bases between. The CDR3 sequence: CASSWRLDSYTDTQYF. DNA for the CDR3: TGTGCCAGCAGCTGGCGATTGGACAGCTACACAGATACGCAGTATTTT.

DNA of the CDR3: TGTGCCACCTATTGGCCGGGGGGCCCCGGCTACACCTTC. Its translation is CATYWPGGPGYTF. The chain has TRBV6-5 and TRBJ1-2, with D perhaps TRBD1 (6 bases). Germline CDR1 reads MNHEY; CDR2 reads SVGAGI. This CDR3 contains 13 residues. V dropped 10 bases and J dropped 8 bases, with 20 bases sitting between them.

This rearrangement joins TRBV13 to TRBJ1-3; no firm D call. This CDR3 region has 14 residues. The germline CDR1 and CDR2 sequences are PRHDT and FYEKMQ (reference sequence). The ends were cut back, 5 bases at V and 4 bases at J, with 12 bases in the middle. For the CDR3, the DNA is TGTGCCAGCAGCCCGCGCCGCGGCGGAAACACCATATATTTT. Its translation is CASSPRRGGNTIYF.

V and J are TRBV5-4 and TRBJ2-5; 8 bases agree with TRBD2. The CDR3 has 14 residues. V lost 1 base, J lost 3 bases, and 2 bases stayed unmatched. Per the germline V gene, CDR1 is SGHNT and CDR2 is YYREEE (reference sequence). The CDR3 is CASSLLGGEETQYF. CDR3 coding DNA: TGTGCCAGCAGCTTGCTCGGGGGGGAAGAGACCCAGTACTTC.

The chain employs TRBV28 and TRBJ1-5; the D gene is possibly TRBD1 (5 bases). V lost 6 bases and J lost 0, with 12 bases in between. Germline V gene lookup returns CDR1 MDHEN and CDR2 SYDVKM. The CDR3 extends over 15 amino acids. The CDR3 DNA follows: TGTGCCAGCAGCCCGGACACCGATAGCAATCAGCCCCAGCATTTT. It encodes CASSPDTDSNQPQHF. Filled out from reference TRBV28 and TRBJ1-5, the complete variable domain reads DVKVTQSSRYLVKRTGEKVFLECVQDMDHENMFWYRQDPGLGLRLIYFSYDVKMKEKGDIPEGYSVSREKKERFSLILESASTNQTSMYLCASSPDTDSNQPQHFGDGTRLSIL.

The J gene is TRBJ1-2, the V gene TRBV27; D is unclear. Germline assignment: CDR1 MNHEY and CDR2 SMNVEV (reference sequence). This CDR3 spans 15 amino acids. Trimming removed 2 bases at V and 2 bases at J, with 12 bases between. The CDR3 is CASSLKPKTNYGYTF. The CDR3, as DNA: TGTGCCAGCAGTTTAAAGCCCAAGACAAACTATGGCTACACCTTC.

This sequence joins TRBV7-2 and TRBJ2-3, with D unresolved. V was pared by 0 bases and J by 6 bases, with 7 bases between. Germline V gene sequence: CDR1 SGHTA, CDR2 FQGNSA. This CDR3 is built from 13 residues. The CDR3 spells CASSLAREDTQYF. In nucleotides, the CDR3 is TGTGCCAGCAGCTTAGCAAGAGAGGATACGCAGTATTTT.

V is TRBV10-1 and J is TRBJ2-2, with D perhaps matching TRBD2 (6 bases). CDR1 and CDR2 (germline): WNHNN, SYGVQD (reference sequence). Between the trimmed V and J ends, which lost 4 bases and 7 bases, there was a span of 13 bases. The CDR3 has 14 amino acids. The CDR3 protein is CASSGTMTHGELFF. DNA for the CDR3: TGCGCCAGCAGTGGGACTATGACCCACGGGGAGCTGTTTTTT.

This clone was seen only a few times. This sequence joins TRBV5-6 and TRBJ2-1; D possibly corresponds to TRBD1 (6 bases). Germline loops: CDR1 SGHDT, CDR2 YYEEEE. V was cut by 4 bases and J by 6 bases, with 14 bases left in between. The CDR3 length is 14 residues. Here the CDR3 DNA reads TGTGCCAGCAGCGCCACGGACAGACTCAATGAGCAGTTCTTC. Translation: CASSATDRLNEQFF. The full variable domain, its missing parts supplied by reference TRBV5-6 and TRBJ2-1, is DAGVTQSPTHLIKTRGQQVTLRCSPKSGHDTVSWYQQALGQGPQFIFQYYEEEERQRGNFPDRFSGHQFPNYSSELNVNALLLGDSALYLCASSATDRLNEQFFGPGTRLTVL.

The V call is TRBV7-8, the J call TRBJ1-1, with D unclear. Trimming left V 7 bases short and J 1 base short, with 10 bases between. The CDR3 runs 13 residues. Germline CDR1 and CDR2: SGHVS and FQNEAQ. CDR3 in DNA: TGTGCCAGCACCCCCCTCGGGAACACTGAAGCTTTCTTT. Protein product: CASTPLGNTEAFF. Filled out from reference TRBV7-8 and TRBJ1-1, the complete variable domain reads GAGVSQSPRYKVAKRGQDVALRCDPISGHVSLFWYQQALGQGPEFLTYFQNEAQLDKSGLPSDRFFAERPEGSVSTLKIQRTQQEDSAVYLCASTPLGNTEAFFGQGTRLTVV.

V gene TRBV25-1 combines with J gene TRBJ1-2; D unclear. V was cut by 6 bases and J by 4 bases, with 12 bases left in between. The CDR3 length is 13 residues. Looked up from germline, CDR1 is MGHDK and CDR2 is SYGVNS. DNA of the CDR3: TGTGCCAGCAGAGGACCACGGGGCTATGGCTACACCTTC. Translation gives CASRGPRGYGYTF.

The chain carries TRBV5-6 and TRBJ2-7; weak D call: TRBD2 (7 bases). CDR1 SGHDT and CDR2 YYEEEE come from the germline V gene. The CDR3 is 17 amino acids. The V gene lost 0 bases and the J gene lost 2 bases, with 18 bases spanning the gap. The CDR3 DNA reads as TGTGCCAGCAGCTTGGCCTGGGGGGGGGCCGAACCCTACGAGCAGTACTTC. It specifies CASSLAWGGAEPYEQYF.

This clone turned up a few times. The chain uses TRBV5-1 and TRBJ2-3; 9 nucleotides agree with TRBD2. With 2 bases clipped from V and 6 bases from J, the junction kept 7 bases outside the gene matches. The CDR3 is 15 residues long. Per the germline V gene, CDR1 is SGHRS and CDR2 is YFSETQ. The CDR3 nucleotides read TGCGCCAGCAGCTTCCTTAGCGGGGGCCCGGATACGCAGTATTTT. Encoded protein: CASSFLSGGPDTQYF. Based on the CDR3 plus reference TRBV5-1 and TRBJ2-3, the full variable domain is KAGVTQTPRYLIKTRGQQVTLSCSPISGHRSVSWYQQTPGQGLQFLFEYFSETQRNKGNFPGRFSGRQFSNSRSEMNVSTLELGDSALYLCASSFLSGGPDTQYFGPGTRLTVL.

The genes are TRBV6-1 and TRBJ1-3, with D unresolved. The CDR3 has 14 residues. CDR1 is MNHNS and CDR2 is SASEGT in the germline V gene. V gave up 1 base and J gave up 8 bases, with 12 bases separating them. CDR3 sequence: CASSEDEEVDTIYF. CDR3 DNA sequence: TGTGCCAGCAGTGAAGACGAAGAGGTCGACACCATATATTTT.

The chain joins TRBV2 to TRBJ1-1, with TRBD1 identical over 8 bases. The CDR3 runs 12 residues. Germline trimming cut 8 bases from V and 1 base from J; bases unmatched to any gene: 0. Germline V gives CDR1 SNHLY, CDR2 FYNNEI. In DNA form, the CDR3 reads TGTGCCAGCGACAGGGGGAACACTGAAGCTTTCTTT. Translating it yields CASDRGNTEAFF.

The V call is TRBV4-2, the J call TRBJ2-2; 9 positions agree with TRBD2. This CDR3 region has 18 residues. V was clipped by 0 bases and J by 2 bases; unmatched bases: 7. Germline-derived CDR1 and CDR2 are LGHNA and YNFKEQ. CDR3 in amino acids: CASSQDLSTSGNTGELFF. CDR3 nucleotide sequence: TGTGCCAGCAGCCAAGATCTGTCGACTAGCGGAAACACCGGGGAGCTGTTTTTT.

CDR3 sequence reads: CASSLRGRNTDTQYF. CDR3 DNA sequence: TGTGCCAGCAGCTTGAGGGGAAGGAACACAGATACGCAGTATTTT. The chain uses TRBV5-8 and TRBJ2-3; weak D call: TRBD1 (5 bases). Per the germline V gene, CDR1 is SGHTS and CDR2 is YDEGEE. The CDR3 runs to 15 residues. Trimming left V 1 base short and J 2 bases short, with 11 bases between.

CDR3 region: CASSYPGQGLTDTQYF. The CDR3 coding sequence is TGCGCCAGCAGCTATCCGGGACAGGGGTTGACAGATACGCAGTATTTT. The V and J genes are TRBV5-1 and TRBJ2-3; TRBD1 agrees at 10 bases. The CDR3 is 16 amino acids. The germline V gene encodes CDR1 SGHRS and CDR2 YFSETQ. The junction had 7 bases not matched to a gene; V was cut back by 3 bases and J by 3 bases.

J is TRBJ1-1 and V is TRBV5-4; D perhaps matches TRBD1 (5 bases). CDR3 length equals 15 residues. Germline CDR1 reads SGHNT; CDR2 reads YYREEE (reference sequence). Trimming shortened V by 0 bases and J by 3 bases, and 12 bases separated the two germline ends. Here the CDR3 DNA reads TGTGCCAGCAGCTTGGGGTTGGGGGGGGACACTGAAGCTTTCTTT. This translates into CASSLGLGGDTEAFF.